The 4 T cell receptor beta chains below were found in one sample sequenced in a study of OX40 agonist ivuxolimab in advanced cancers. Only in-frame clones appear in the TCRdb table, and some are missing; sequencing was by immunoSEQ multiplex PCR. The sample gives roughly 36,000 clones, about 76% of which show up once; about a fifth is in the top ten. The sample consisted of CD4+ or CD8+ T cells sorted from blood, taken in a trial of the OX40 agonist ivuxolimab. The receptors shown here come from an adult with an advanced solid tumor such as melanoma, head and neck, liver or kidney cancer.

The chain recombines TRBV11-2 with TRBJ1-5; D gene unclear. The CDR3 is made up of 14 amino acids. V was cut by 3 bases and J by 6 bases, with 12 bases left in between. The V gene's germline CDR1 is SGHAT and CDR2 FQNNGV. CDR3 nucleotide sequence: TGTGCCAGCAGCTTTCGTTTCGGGTTTCAGCCCCAGCATTTT. This codes for CASSFRFGFQPQHF.

This clone was counted a few times. The chain joins TRBV19 to TRBJ1-4, with TRBD1 identical over 8 bases. The CDR3 spans 13 residues. V shed 6 bases and J 7 bases; nucleotides not matched to a gene: 4. Looked up from germline, CDR1 is LNHDA and CDR2 is SQIVND (reference sequence). In DNA, the CDR3 is TGTGCCAGTAGGACAGGGGAGAGTGAAAAACTGTTTTTT. It encodes CASRTGESEKLFF.

The J gene is TRBJ2-4, the V gene TRBV5-6; D unresolved. Germline CDR1 and CDR2: SGHDT and YYEEEE. The germline V and J ends were trimmed by 4 bases and 1 base, with 15 bases remaining between them. This CDR3 spans 16 amino acids. CDR3 nucleotides: TGTGCCAGCAGCCCGAGACCAGAAAGGGCCAAAAACATTCAGTACTTC. Amino acid sequence: CASSPRPERAKNIQYF.

The V call is TRBV7-9, the J call TRBJ1-2, with a tentative D call TRBD1 (6 bases). V was shortened by 5 bases and J by 8 bases, with 12 bases between the two germline ends. The CDR3 length is 12 residues. Germline loops: CDR1 SEHNR, CDR2 FQNEAQ (reference sequence). CDR3 DNA: TGTGCCAGCAGCCCCGAGGGGGTCGGCTACACCTTC. Translated, it gives CASSPEGVGYTF.